This T cell receptor beta chain was recovered during a study of neoadjuvant anti-PD-1 for oral cavity cancer. Germline-derived CDR1 and CDR2 are KGHSH and LQKENI. Trimming took 1 base from V and 10 from J, leaving 2 bases between them. The CDR3 is made up of 11 amino acids. This table comes from immunoSEQ multiplex PCR, and its TCRdb copy is limited to in-frame clones, with some not included. The data show roughly 14,000 clones, roughly 70% seen once. The receptor's source is a person aged 40 to 85 with oral cavity squamous cell carcinoma. This chain joins TRBV18 and TRBJ1-6; D uncertain. The sequences come from PBMCs, collected before nivolumab (anti-PD-1) treatment. The CDR3 DNA is TGTGCCAGCTCACCACTATCACCCCTCCACTTT. Its translation is CASSPLSPLHF.